This T cell receptor (beta chain) was found in a study of blood T cell repertoires in COVID-19 (dated by TCRdb to about 2020). Describing the broader study: Collaborator samples came from the United States, Italy and Spain and covered acute and convalescent phases of COVID-19. Deeply sampled blood TCRbeta repertoires from subjects exposed to, actively infected with, or recovered from COVID-19 were included in the dataset. The samples were drawn from two sources: the first 160 participants of the ongoing ImmuneRACE study, and 1,200 or so subjects contributed by 6 global collaborators. The sample metadata nearly always contained a de-identified subject ID, COVID-19 status, age in years and sex. Where available, HLA class I and class II types were taken from metadata supplied by the sample provider and were not determined by assay-based typing. The repertoires were released in a freely available public database intended as a resource for research on the immune response to SARS-CoV-2. The material from the prospective study consisted of cDNA or gDNA derived from T cells, B-cell-depleted T cells, or PBMCs.

The germline V gene encodes CDR1 SGHAT and CDR2 FQNNGV. The CDR3 goes from the cysteine to the phenylalanine over 14 residues. Only the CDR3 DNA is retained, 42 bases long and in frame from the first base. V and J are trimmed by 5 bases and 4 bases, and the gene matches miss 7 bases of the junction. In the case of this clone: Its cognate antigen has yet to be identified. Base-call qualities are not available, and no considerably larger clone is one nucleotide away.

General findings and caveats noted by the study authors: The quantity of clinical and demographic metadata differed by source and by participant and was supplied without curation.

TCRbeta CDR3 regions were amplified from genomic DNA by means of the immunoSEQ Assay, a bias-controlled multiplex PCR. The study's own analysis went as follows. Nucleated cell counts per sample were estimated from amplification of reference gene primers within the assay. To quantify the absolute abundance of each unique TCRbeta CDR3 rearrangement, sequence reads were collapsed and filtered. For each sample, productive Simpson clonality was calculated as the square root of Simpson's diversity index across productive rearrangements. TCRdb took this table from immuneACCESS and kept in-frame rearrangements with V and J called. Such tables lack part of the clones; where checked against another copy, unresolved V genes explain under half of the gap, and the rest is unexplained. Clone size and V and J calls were adopted from that table, with D and trimming inferred from the DNA. Counted in this sample were about 81,000 clones; approximately 89% of them appeared once. The ten largest clones add up to 12% of the sample.

Collaborating institutions collected whole blood in K2EDTA tubes following their own protocols. For TCRbeta analysis, collaborator samples were shipped as frozen whole blood, as isolated PBMCs, or as DNA extracted from either sample type. This receptor was obtained from a man between 70 and 80 years old with active or convalescent COVID-19. The chain joins TRBV11-2 to TRBJ1-2; 7 bases in the middle match TRBD1. Sequencing used peripheral blood. The nucleotide sequence is given as TGTGCCAGCAGCGCCCGGACAGGAGGCTATGGCTACACCTTC. Its protein reads: CASSARTGGYGYTF.